This T cell receptor beta chain derives from a study of cytomegalovirus exposure and HLA in healthy donors. General study results and limits: Productive status was seen about 90% or about 30% of the time for most TCR beta V segments in an earlier analysis. Sequencing artifact likely explains a cluster of highly shared sequence variants.

The germline CDR1 and CDR2 sequences are MGHRA and YSYEKL. The ends were cut back, 4 bases at V and 2 bases at J, with 11 bases in the middle. The CDR3 has 14 residues. The PCR contained 60 Vbeta and 13 Jbeta primers. Libraries were prepared by immunoSEQ multiplex PCR; TCRdb keeps only in-frame clonotypes and omits some of them. Among some 120,000 clones listed, over 75% were seen once. This clone was counted only a few times. Its antigen remains unidentified. This receptor was identified in a young man in good health and CMV-seropositive. The sample was PBMCs. V usage is TRBV4-1 and J usage is TRBJ1-1; no reliable D call. The DNA of the CDR3 is TGCGCCAGCAGCCGCATCGGGGTCAACACTGAAGCTTTCTTT. This gives the protein CASSRIGVNTEAFF.